The 13 T cell receptor beta chains below all came from one sample that was sequenced in a study of blood T cells in healthy people across ages. A J-beta primer mix and a sample-barcoded 5' primer were used in a second PCR of roughly 6 to 11 cycles. TCRdb re-analysed the 5' RACE reads in MiXCR, keeping a single row per CDR3 protein. This sample has hundreds of thousands of distinct CDR3 sequences, with roughly three fifths found just once. Sequenced sample: blood. The receptor set was obtained from a man aged 35 to 55 in good health.

J is TRBJ1-6 and V is TRBV29-1, with D maybe TRBD1 (6 bases). This CDR3 spans 13 amino acids. Trimming took 7 bases from V and 6 from J, leaving 13 bases between them. CDR1 and CDR2 (germline): SQVTM, ANQGSEA. The CDR3 reads CSAVTGSNSPLHF. The CDR3 region has the DNA TGCAGCGCCGTGACAGGTTCTAATTCACCCCTCCACTTT.

The chain has TRBV20-1 and TRBJ2-5, with D possibly matching TRBD2 (6 bases). Trimming stripped 6 bases from V and 11 bases from J, with 28 bases between. CDR1 and CDR2 (germline): DFQATT, SNEGSKA (reference sequence). The CDR3 is made up of 15 amino acids. The DNA for the CDR3 is TGCAGTGCGAGCGCCGGGGTGGGCCAGGGAGGCGGGCAGTACTTC. Protein product: CSASAGVGQGGGQYF.

The V call is TRBV7-2, the J call TRBJ2-3; the D gene is possibly TRBD2 (5 bases). The ends were cut back, 4 bases at V and 0 bases at J, with 11 bases in the middle. The CDR3 loop spans 15 amino acids. The germline gives CDR1 SGHTA, CDR2 FQGNSA. This CDR3 reads CASSSQLGSTDTQYF. CDR3 bases: TGTGCCAGCAGCTCCCAACTAGGGAGCACAGATACGCAGTATTTT.

In this sample, this clonotype turned up many times. The CDR3 region is CAISILARTGEETQYF. CDR3 sequence (DNA): TGTGCCATCAGTATCCTGGCCAGGACAGGGGAAGAGACCCAGTACTTC. This chain connects TRBV10-3 to TRBJ2-5, with 9 bases that match TRBD1. Germline lookup yields CDR1 ENHRY and CDR2 SYGVKD. V shed 5 bases and J 3 bases; nucleotides not matched to a gene: 10. This CDR3 contains 16 residues.

This clonotype was detected a few times. V and J are TRBV7-2 and TRBJ2-3, with 10 nucleotides matching TRBD1. The germline V gene encodes CDR1 SGHTA and CDR2 FQGNSA. The V segment lost 6 bases and the J segment 5 bases; nucleotides outside the gene matches: 8. The CDR3 runs 15 residues. The CDR3 DNA reads TGTGCCAGCAGTCCCCGGACAGGGGGGGTAGATACGCAGTATTTT. It encodes CASSPRTGGVDTQYF.

The table lists this clonotype with a few counts. The chain is built from TRBV9 and TRBJ2-4; TRBD1 matches at 8 bases. Trimming at V came to 3 bases and at J to 5 bases, leaving 10 bases not matched to a gene. This CDR3 has 16 residues. The V gene's germline CDR1 is SGDLS and CDR2 YYNGEE. CDR3 in amino acids: CASSDRPGGRENIQYF. The DNA of the CDR3 is TGTGCCAGCAGCGACCGACCAGGGGGCAGGGAAAACATTCAGTACTTC.

The rearrangement joins TRBV6-2 or TRBV6-3 to TRBJ2-1; a possible D gene is TRBD2 (5 bases). The V end lost 6 bases, the J end lost 9 bases, and 21 bases lay between the germline ends. Germline CDR1 and CDR2: MNHEY and SVGEGT. The CDR3 loop spans 15 amino acids. The CDR3 is CASSDNVRRFVEQFF. CDR3 sequence (DNA): TGTGCCAGCAGCGACAACGTTAGGAGGTTTGTTGAGCAGTTCTTC.

This sequence joins TRBV18 and TRBJ2-1; tentatively, D is TRBD2 (5 bases). This CDR3 has 18 amino acids. Per germline, CDR1 KGHSH and CDR2 LQKENI. The V end was cut by 1 base, the J end by 0 bases, with 16 bases between. The CDR3 is CASSPLSGSRSSYNEQFF. CDR3 coding DNA: TGTGCCAGCTCACCACTTTCGGGGAGTCGGAGCTCCTACAATGAGCAGTTCTTC.

V is TRBV27 and J is TRBJ2-7; D call uncertain. The length of the CDR3 is 14 residues. The germline V and J ends were trimmed by 4 bases and 6 bases, with 16 bases remaining between them. Per the germline V gene, CDR1 is MNHEY and CDR2 is SMNVEV (reference sequence). DNA for the CDR3: TGTGCCAGCAGTTCCCCCAAACTTCCCTTCGAGCAGTACTTC. Its protein product is CASSSPKLPFEQYF.

The gene calls are TRBV25-1 and TRBJ2-1; 11 positions match TRBD2. From germline, CDR1 is MGHDK and CDR2 SYGVNS. The CDR3 totals 14 residues. The V segment lost 7 bases and the J segment 4 bases; nucleotides outside the gene matches: 3. The CDR3 spells CASTPSGGYNEQFF. CDR3 coding DNA: TGTGCCAGCACTCCTAGCGGGGGGTACAATGAGCAGTTCTTC.

This clonotype occurred once. This sequence joins TRBV3-1 and TRBJ1-6, with TRBD1 matching 9 bases. Germline loops: CDR1 LGHDT, CDR2 YNNKEL (reference sequence). The CDR3 is 17 residues long. V lost 4 bases, J lost 5 bases, and 9 bases stayed unmatched. In DNA form, the CDR3 reads TGTGCCAGCAGCCTTCAATCCGGACAGGGGAATAATTCACCCCTCCACTTT. Its translation is CASSLQSGQGNNSPLHF.

The chain uses TRBV25-1 and TRBJ2-7; 9 positions agree with TRBD1. The germline V gene has CDR1 MGHDK and CDR2 SYGVNS. J gave up 7 bases and V 9 bases, and 10 bases lay outside the gene matches. CDR3 size: 13 residues. CDR3 sequence reads: CASSLQGAWEQYF. CDR3 in DNA: TGTGCCAGTTCACTACAGGGGGCTTGGGAGCAGTACTTC.

In its sample, this clonotype was seen a few times. This chain connects TRBV29-1 to TRBJ2-3; 13 bases agree with TRBD2. The length of the CDR3 is 18 residues. The V segment lost 4 bases and the J segment 1 base; nucleotides outside the gene matches: 11. Germline CDR1 is SQVTM and CDR2 is ANQGSEA. The CDR3 DNA is TGCAGCGTTGGGGGACTAGCGGGATCGGCCTTCGGCACAGATACGCAGTATTTT. The encoded protein is CSVGGLAGSAFGTDTQYF.